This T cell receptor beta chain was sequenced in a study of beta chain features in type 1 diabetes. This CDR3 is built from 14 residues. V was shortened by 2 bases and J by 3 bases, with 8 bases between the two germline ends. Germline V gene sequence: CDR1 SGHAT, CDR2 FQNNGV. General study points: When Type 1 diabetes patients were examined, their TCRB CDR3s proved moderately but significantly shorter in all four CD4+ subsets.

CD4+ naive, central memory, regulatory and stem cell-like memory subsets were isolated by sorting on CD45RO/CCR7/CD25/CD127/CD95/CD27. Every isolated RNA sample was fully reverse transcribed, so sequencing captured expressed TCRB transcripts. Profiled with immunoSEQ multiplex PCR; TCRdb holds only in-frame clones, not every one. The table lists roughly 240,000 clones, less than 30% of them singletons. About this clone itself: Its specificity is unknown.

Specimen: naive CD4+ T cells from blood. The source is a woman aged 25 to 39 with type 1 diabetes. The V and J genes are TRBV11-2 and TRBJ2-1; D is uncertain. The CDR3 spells CASSLPPNYNEQFF. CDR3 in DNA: TGTGCCAGCAGCTTACCCCCTAACTACAATGAGCAGTTCTTC.